This paragraph reports one T cell receptor beta chain. This sample was included in a study of blood T cell repertoires in COVID-19. Study summary: There were acute and convalescent COVID-19 samples, and they came from the United States, Italy and Spain. From T cells, B-cell-depleted T cells, or PBMCs came the material, which was cDNA or gDNA.

Germline CDR1 and CDR2: SGHDT and YYEEEE. The germline V and J ends were trimmed by 0 bases and 3 bases, with 12 bases remaining between them. The CDR3 is 15 amino acids. Assay used: immunoSEQ multiplex PCR; TCRdb lists only in-frame clones, some missing. This table has fewer than 700,000 clones, approximately 88% appearing once. The chain carries TRBV5-6 and TRBJ1-2, with D hard to call. This receptor was taken from a woman aged 50 to 65 with COVID-19, enrolled during active disease. Sequenced material: peripheral blood. As DNA, the CDR3 is TGTGCCAGCAGCTTGGGGCCGGGATACTACTATGGCTACACCTTC. The encoded protein is CASSLGPGYYYGYTF.